Listed below are T cell receptor beta chains from one sample, sequenced in a study of vaccination effects on CD4 cells after COVID-19. Some clones are missing from TCRdb's copy, which holds only in-frame ones; the method was immunoSEQ multiplex PCR. There are 37,000 or so clones in the sample; about two thirds occur only once, and just over 4% lies in the top ten. Antigen specificity for these receptors is unknown. The sequenced sample was CD4+ T cells from PBMCs cultured without peptide, obtained before COVID-19 vaccination. These receptors all stem from a human donor who received a COVID-19 vaccine. The CDR3 runs from the conserved cysteine through the conserved F or W. D genes are given only for firm matches. Size tells how often a clone was seen (once, few, many) or the class of an expanded clone, and some rows leave it out.

size,V,J,D,CDR3,DNA
-,TRBV30,TRBJ1-6,-,CAWSKTFLHF,TGTGCCTGGAGTAAAACTTTCCTCCACTTT
-,TRBV11-2,TRBJ2-1,-,CASRPSVYNEQFF,TGTGCCAGCAGGCCGAGCGTCTACAATGAGCAGTTCTTC
few,TRBV3-1/TRBV3-2,TRBJ2-5,TRBD1,CASSLGTVGETQYF,TGTGCCAGCAGCCTAGGGACAGTTGGGGAGACCCAGTACTTC
-,TRBV11-3,TRBJ2-1,-,CASSFMGSVDEQFF,TGTGCCAGCAGCTTTATGGGGTCGGTGGATGAGCAGTTCTTC
-,TRBV6-4,TRBJ1-5,-,CASSREGNQPQHF,TGTGCCAGCAGTCGAGAGGGGAATCAGCCCCAGCATTTT
-,TRBV4-1,TRBJ1-4,-,CASSQVGRGLFF,TGCGCCAGCAGCCAAGTAGGAAGAGGGCTGTTTTTT
-,TRBV7-2,TRBJ1-6,-,CASSLAGEGHSPLHF,TGTGCCAGCAGCTTAGCGGGGGAGGGGCATTCACCCCTCCACTTT
-,TRBV7-6,TRBJ2-1,TRBD2,CASSSSWGGSSYNEQFF,TGTGCCAGCAGCTCGTCGTGGGGGGGGAGCTCCTACAATGAGCAGTTCTTC
-,TRBV18,TRBJ2-3,-,CASSPGGGSTDTQYF,TGTGCCAGCTCACCAGGGGGTGGGAGCACAGATACGCAGTATTTT
-,TRBV11-2,TRBJ2-3,-,CASSSFPGGTTDTQYF,TGTGCCAGCAGCTCCTTTCCCGGCGGGACCACAGATACGCAGTATTTT
-,TRBV2,TRBJ1-6,TRBD1,CASRRQGNSPLHF,TGTGCCAGCAGGAGACAGGGAAACTCACCCCTCCACTTT
-,TRBV4-1,TRBJ1-1,TRBD1,CASSQRKAGGSSMNTEAFF,TGCGCCAGCAGCCAGAGGAAGGCAGGGGGCAGTTCTATGAACACTGAAGCTTTCTTT
-,TRBV4-2,TRBJ2-7,TRBD2,CASSQATTSGYSYEQYF,TGTGCCAGCAGCCAAGCGACGACTAGCGGGTACTCCTACGAGCAGTACTTC
-,TRBV9,TRBJ1-5,TRBD1,CASSPSTGANQPQHF,TGTGCCAGCAGCCCAAGCACAGGGGCCAATCAGCCCCAGCATTTT
-,TRBV20-1,TRBJ2-7,TRBD1,CSAGTAYEQYF,TGCAGTGCCGGGACAGCCTACGAGCAGTACTTC
-,TRBV5-5,TRBJ2-7,-,CASSSLTGQPREQYF,TGTGCCAGCAGCTCGCTGACAGGACAACCGAGGGAGCAGTACTTC
-,TRBV6-5,TRBJ1-2,TRBD1,CASRPGTGNYGYTF,TGTGCCAGCAGGCCCGGGACAGGAAACTATGGCTACACCTTC
-,TRBV6-2/TRBV6-3,TRBJ2-1,-,CASSPPGNEQFF,TGTGCCAGCAGCCCTCCGGGGAATGAGCAGTTCTTC
-,TRBV29-1,TRBJ1-4,-,CSVYRDDNEKLFF,TGCAGCGTTTACAGGGACGATAATGAAAAACTGTTTTTT
-,TRBV6-1,TRBJ2-2,TRBD2,CASSELAGDTGELFF,TGTGCCAGCAGTGAACTAGCGGGAGACACCGGGGAGCTGTTTTTT
-,TRBV3-1/TRBV3-2,TRBJ1-2,-,CASSQEVSGYTF,TGTGCCAGCAGCCAAGAAGTCAGTGGCTACACCTTC
-,TRBV5-1,TRBJ2-5,-,CASSGGLPQETQYF,TGCGCCAGCAGCGGAGGGCTACCCCAAGAGACCCAGTACTTC
-,TRBV3-1/TRBV3-2,TRBJ1-6,TRBD1,CASSQAGTGGYNSPLHF,TGTGCCAGCAGCCAGGCCGGGACAGGCGGGTATAATTCACCCCTCCACTTT
-,TRBV5-5,TRBJ2-6,-,CASTHIGGANVLTF,TGTGCCAGCACCCACATAGGTGGGGCCAACGTCCTGACTTTC
-,TRBV11-2,TRBJ2-2,-,CASSPLVPGELFF,TGTGCCAGCAGTCCGCTAGTTCCCGGGGAGCTGTTTTTT
-,TRBV10-3,TRBJ2-2,-,CAIRAGELFF,TGTGCCATCCGAGCCGGGGAGCTGTTTTTT
-,TRBV19,TRBJ2-4,TRBD2,CASSIVAGLTKNIQYF,TGTGCCAGTAGTATAGTGGCGGGACTAACCAAAAACATTCAGTACTTC
few,TRBV7-6,TRBJ2-2,TRBD2,CASSRLAGEIGELFF,TGTGCCAGCAGCCGACTAGCGGGAGAGATCGGGGAGCTGTTTTTT
-,TRBV6-5,TRBJ1-4,-,CASSSSGSKNEKLFF,TGTGCCAGCAGCTCCTCCGGGTCCAAGAATGAAAAACTGTTTTTT
-,TRBV6-5,TRBJ1-1,TRBD1,CASSYRGLRTSTEAFF,TGTGCCAGCAGTTACAGGGGGCTCAGGACGAGCACTGAAGCTTTCTTT
once,TRBV27,TRBJ2-5,-,CARTPARGGETQYF,TGTGCCAGGACTCCCGCGAGGGGGGGAGAGACCCAGTACTTC
-,TRBV25-1,TRBJ2-7,-,CASRNSGSYEQYF,TGTGCCAGCAGGAACTCGGGCTCCTACGAGCAGTACTTC
-,TRBV6-5,TRBJ2-7,-,CASSGTSYEQYF,TGTGCCAGCAGCGGGACTTCCTACGAGCAGTACTTC
-,TRBV7-8,TRBJ1-4,-,CASSQLTVSSEKLFF,TGTGCCAGCAGCCAACTTACTGTCAGCTCTGAAAAACTGTTTTTT
-,TRBV7-9,TRBJ1-5,TRBD1,CASSLGGVRQGQGNQPQHF,TGTGCCAGCAGCTTGGGGGGTGTTCGACAGGGACAGGGGAATCAGCCCCAGCATTTT
few,TRBV24-1,TRBJ2-3,TRBD1,CATGTGSTDTQYF,TGTGCCACCGGGACAGGGTCCACAGATACGCAGTATTTT
few,TRBV19,TRBJ1-5,-,CASQRQDIPQPQHF,TGTGCCAGCCAGAGACAGGATATACCTCAGCCCCAGCATTTT
-,TRBV10-1,TRBJ1-2,-,CASSESSMNYGYTF,TGCGCCAGCAGTGAGTCTTCCATGAACTATGGCTACACCTTC
-,TRBV2,TRBJ2-3,TRBD2,CASSERAGGRTDTQYF,TGTGCCAGCAGTGAAAGGGCGGGGGGGCGCACAGATACGCAGTATTTT
-,TRBV7-2,TRBJ2-3,TRBD2,CASSLDWLAGADTQYF,TGTGCCAGCAGCTTAGATTGGCTAGCGGGAGCAGATACGCAGTATTTT
-,TRBV1,TRBJ1-2,-,CTSSTSREVLHGYTF,TGCACCAGCAGCACCTCAAGGGAGGTTCTGCATGGCTACACCTTC
-,TRBV10-2,TRBJ2-3,-,CASQPTDTQYF,TGCGCCTCCCAACCTACAGATACGCAGTATTTT
-,TRBV6-5,TRBJ1-5,-,CASNTENQPQHF,TGTGCCAGCAATACGGAGAATCAGCCCCAGCATTTT
-,TRBV5-1,TRBJ1-2,-,CASSLTEQGRGLNYGYTF,TGCGCCAGCAGCTTAACAGAGCAGGGTCGAGGGCTTAACTATGGCTACACCTTC
-,TRBV6-2/TRBV6-3,TRBJ1-5,-,CASSLHGSNQPQHF,TGTGCCAGCAGCCTACACGGGAGCAATCAGCCCCAGCATTTT
-,TRBV2,TRBJ2-3,-,CASSLDPSGYF,TGTGCCAGCAGTCTTGACCCAAGCGGGTATTTT
-,TRBV3-1/TRBV3-2,TRBJ2-3,TRBD2,CASSHPGLAADTQYF,TGTGCCAGCAGCCATCCGGGACTAGCGGCAGATACGCAGTATTTT
-,TRBV24-1,TRBJ1-1,-,CATSGPNTEAFF,TGTGCCACCAGCGGGCCTAACACTGAAGCTTTCTTT
-,TRBV4-1,TRBJ1-5,-,CASSRRWEQRNQPQHF,TGCGCCAGCAGCCGTCGTTGGGAGCAAAGGAATCAGCCCCAGCATTTT
-,TRBV5-1,TRBJ2-3,-,CASSLVLELIRSDTQYF,TGCGCCAGCAGCTTGGTTTTGGAGCTAATTAGATCAGATACGCAGTATTTT
few,TRBV12-3/TRBV12-4,TRBJ1-5,-,CASRTDSNQPQHF,TGTGCCAGCAGAACCGATAGCAATCAGCCCCAGCATTTT
few,TRBV5-4,TRBJ2-1,-,CASSLYLSYYNEQFF,TGTGCCAGCAGCTTGTATCTATCTTACTACAATGAGCAGTTCTTC
-,TRBV6-1,TRBJ1-5,-,CASSESSRSQGYQPQHF,TGTGCCAGCAGTGAATCATCCCGCAGCCAGGGGTATCAGCCCCAGCATTTT
few,TRBV30,TRBJ1-1,-,CAWNREEYTEAFF,TGTGCCTGGAATCGGGAGGAGTACACTGAAGCTTTCTTT
-,TRBV19,TRBJ1-1,TRBD1,CASRTGQGLGRGAFF,TGTGCCAGTAGGACCGGACAGGGCTTAGGAAGGGGAGCTTTCTTT